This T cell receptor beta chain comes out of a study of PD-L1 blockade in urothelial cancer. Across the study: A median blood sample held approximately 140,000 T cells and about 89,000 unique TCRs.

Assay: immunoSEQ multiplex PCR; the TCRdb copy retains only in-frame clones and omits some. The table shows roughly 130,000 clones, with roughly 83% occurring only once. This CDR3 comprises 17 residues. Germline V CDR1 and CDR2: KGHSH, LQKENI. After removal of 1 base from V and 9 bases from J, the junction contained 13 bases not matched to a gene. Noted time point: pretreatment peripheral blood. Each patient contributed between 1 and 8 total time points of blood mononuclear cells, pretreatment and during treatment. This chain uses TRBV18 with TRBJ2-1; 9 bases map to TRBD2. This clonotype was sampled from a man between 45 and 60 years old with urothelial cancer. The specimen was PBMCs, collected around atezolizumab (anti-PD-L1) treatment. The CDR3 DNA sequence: TGTGCCAGCTCACCACGGTCTAGCGGGACGACTGGAGGTGAGCAGTTCTTC. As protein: CASSPRSSGTTGGEQFF.